This T cell receptor beta chain was obtained from a study of T cells in Graves' hyperthyroidism and ophthalmopathy (dated by TCRdb to the late 2010s). In terms of the full investigation: Peripheral blood samples were taken at initial diagnosis, before any treatment was given. A discovery cohort of around 100 patients, roughly 43 with Graves' ophthalmopathy and about 60 with stable Graves' hyperthyroidism, was used to find distinguishing TCR V-J signatures. Prospective prediction of ophthalmopathy was tested in an independent validation cohort consisting of 18 to 20 hyperthyroidism patients and more than 15 patients who later progressed to ophthalmopathy. The approximately 100 discovery patients were divided at random into training and test sets in a 7:3 ratio. In more than 5 Graves' hyperthyroidism patients, the study also compared T-cell repertoires from thyroid tissue with T-cell repertoires from blood. After sampling, hyperthyroidism patients received methimazole starting at 30 mg daily, and ophthalmopathy patients received high-dose intravenous methylprednisolone. The paper reports TCR Vbeta CDR3 sequencing of approximately 140 peripheral blood samples: around 45 ophthalmopathy, approximately 74 hyperthyroidism and roughly 17 progressor patients.

Hyperthyroidism patients were newly diagnosed, had a disease duration of under 2 months, and were aged 18 to 65 years. Patients with uncontrolled infections, other autoimmune diseases, pregnancy or lactation were excluded. Diagnoses were based on clinical symptoms, serum thyroxine and TRAb, thyroid ultrasound and orbital computed tomography. Blood from progressor patients was collected at the time of first diagnosis with hyperthyroidism, before any ophthalmopathy symptoms had appeared. Ficoll-Paque density gradient centrifugation was used to isolate PBMCs from around 10 ml of fresh peripheral blood. Progressor patients were initially diagnosed with Graves' hyperthyroidism and developed ophthalmopathy during follow-up. Total RNA was extracted with Trizol reagent, and quality was checked on an Agilent 2100 Bioanalyzer. Amplification of TCR beta CDR3 regions was carried out from RNA transcripts. The TCR CDR3 was subjected to a first round of RT-PCR using the HTBI primer set and the Qiagen OneStep RT-PCR kit. A second multiplex PCR round built the libraries, followed by size selection and purification. Libraries were sequenced paired-end with 100 bp reads on an Illumina HiSeq2000. Processing in the source paper ran as follows. Raw data were processed with SOAPnuke, discarding reads with adapters, uncalled bases, mean Phred below 15, or no exact constant-primer or identifier match. High-quality paired reads were merged with COPE v1.2.5, and unique nucleotide sequences were defined as clonotypes. MiTCR v1.1 was used to align the clonotypes against IMGT TRBV, TRBD and TRBJ reference segments. Analysis was restricted to V-J combinations with a frequency above 0.0001, which covered roughly 99% of repertoires. The TCS score was defined as F50 (clonal expansion) divided by E x V (chaos), with BLOSUM62-based TCRdist calculated between CDR3 peptides within each V-J. Welch's t-statistics and random forest reduced around 550 V-J features to about 13, which were used in a naive Bayes classifier (R e1071). TCRdb itself trimmed the public reads at Q25 with fastp, ran MiXCR and retained productive beta chains. Each entry is one CDR3 protein sequence, shown with its most common DNA and genes. None of the V and J calls come from the authors' own analysis; TCRdb made them. For this sample there are more than 350,000 distinct CDR3 sequences; approximately 18% appear just once. The ten largest clonotypes hold 34% of the sample.

This clonotype has more than one count but fewer than ten. Its cognate antigen has yet to be identified. No per-base quality is available; no much larger clone lies one base away. Results the study describes overall, beyond this receptor: No statistical method was used to fix the sample size in advance, and group allocation was not hidden from the investigators. Ophthalmopathy was separated from stable hyperthyroidism by a 13 V-J signature model, with roughly 88% sensitivity and roughly 84% specificity obtained in cross-validation and 80%/75% obtained in testing. During validation, the model predicted progression to ophthalmopathy a median of about 6.5 months ahead of onset, with just under 71% sensitivity and 72.22% specificity. Most expanded thyroid clonotypes (frequency above 0.001) were also detected in blood, a finding suggesting that blood repertoires may reflect thyroid immune responses.

The specimen sequenced was blood. This sequence was found in a woman in her twenties or thirties with Graves' hyperthyroidism that later progressed to Graves' ophthalmopathy.

The CDR3 loop reads CASSQAVMADEQYF. In nucleotide form, the sequence is TGCGCCAGCAGCCAAGCGGTCATGGCGGACGAGCAGTACTTC. This chain is built from TRBV4-1 and TRBJ2-7; the D gene assignment is ambiguous. V is pared back by 1 base and J by 5 bases, with 12 bases lying between the germline termini. Based on the germline V gene, the CDR1 and CDR2 sequences are MGHRA and YSYEKL. The CDR3 runs 14 residues from the cysteine to the phenylalanine. Just CDR3 DNA is preserved here, 42 bases in frame from base 1.